This paragraph reports one T cell receptor (beta chain). Its antigen is undetermined. The sample is drawn from a study of T cells in Graves' hyperthyroidism and ophthalmopathy. Study results and limitations: For ophthalmopathy, model prediction preceded onset by a median 6.5 months.

There were TCR beta CDR3 regions amplified from RNA transcripts. The study used the HTBI primer set for a first-round RT-PCR of the TCR CDR3. TCRdb analysed the multiplex PCR reads with MiXCR anew, one entry per CDR3 protein. Here the sample spans roughly 750,000 distinct CDR3 sequences, 15% to 20% being singletons. Trimming left V 8 bases short and J 4 bases short, with 9 bases between. The CDR3 is 11 amino acids. CDR1 SQVTM and CDR2 ANQGSEA come from the germline V gene. Sequencing used blood. This rearrangement joins TRBV29-1 to TRBJ1-3; D ambiguous. The sequence was collected from a man aged 18 to 30 with Graves' hyperthyroidism. The CDR3, as DNA: TGCAGCAACTACCGAGGAAACACCATATATTTT. It specifies CSNYRGNTIYF.